These 25 T cell receptor beta chains originate from one sample sequenced in a study of chemoradiotherapy in HPV16-positive cancers. The data were produced by immunoSEQ multiplex PCR, yet TCRdb's version contains in-frame clones alone and is incomplete. The data hold about 27,000 clones, with 93% observed a single time. The source material was blood, sampled from a patient who underwent chemoradiotherapy. The receptor set was obtained from a human donor with HPV-associated anogenital cancer.

V usage is TRBV4-3 and J usage is TRBJ2-3; D may match TRBD1 or TRBD2 (5 bases each). The CDR3 is 16 amino acids. Germline CDR1 reads LGHNA; CDR2 reads YSLEER. The V and J ends lost 1 base and 0 bases respectively, with 11 bases between them. The CDR3 nucleotides read TGCGCCAGCAGCCAAGTCTTCGGGGCCAGCACAGATACGCAGTATTTT. The encoded protein is CASSQVFGASTDTQYF.

The gene calls are TRBV10-3 and TRBJ1-2, with 9 nucleotides matching TRBD1. Germline lookup yields CDR1 ENHRY and CDR2 SYGVKD. The CDR3 has 15 residues. V was clipped by 6 bases and J by 2 bases; unmatched bases: 7. The CDR3: CAIRSQGAFNYGYTF. The CDR3, as DNA: TGTGCCATCAGGTCACAGGGGGCGTTCAACTATGGCTACACCTTC.

This clone has a single count. J is TRBJ1-5 and V is TRBV7-2; tentatively, D is TRBD1 (5 bases). From germline, CDR1 is SGHTA and CDR2 FQGNSA. This CDR3 has 15 amino acids. The ends were cut back, 5 bases at V and 5 bases at J, with 16 bases in the middle. In DNA form, the CDR3 reads TGTGCCAGCAGCCCCGGGACGGAGACATATCAGCCCCAGCATTTT. It codes for CASSPGTETYQPQHF.

The J gene is TRBJ1-1, the V gene TRBV9, with D possibly being TRBD1 (5 bases). V lost 0 bases and J 5 bases, leaving 14 bases between the germline ends. This CDR3 has 15 amino acids. The germline CDR1 and CDR2 sequences are SGDLS and YYNGEE. CDR3 in amino acids: CASSVVGTGQTEAFF. The DNA for the CDR3 is TGTGCCAGCAGCGTAGTGGGAACAGGCCAGACTGAAGCTTTCTTT.

This chain joins TRBV4-1 and TRBJ2-7; D is undetermined. The CDR3 is 14 amino acids. V was shortened by 3 bases and J by 2 bases, with 11 bases between the two germline ends. Germline assignment: CDR1 MGHRA and CDR2 YSYEKL. CDR3 sequence: CASSHTDGAYEQYF. The CDR3 region has the DNA TGCGCCAGCAGCCATACGGACGGAGCCTACGAGCAGTACTTC.

The J gene is TRBJ1-4, the V gene TRBV11-2, with 7 bases that match TRBD1. The CDR3 is made up of 15 amino acids. CDR1 is SGHAT, CDR2 FQNNGV, per germline. With V trimmed by 5 bases and J by 8 bases, 11 bases remained unmatched. The CDR3 coding sequence is TGTGCCAGCAGCACCCCGACAGGGCGATACGAAAAACTGTTTTTT. Encoded protein: CASSTPTGRYEKLFF.

J is TRBJ1-1 and V is TRBV27; 7 bases align to TRBD1. This CDR3 has 16 residues. With V trimmed by 6 bases and J by 6 bases, 16 bases remained unmatched. CDR1 and CDR2 from the germline V gene are MNHEY and SMNVEV (reference sequence). CDR3 sequence reads: CASSSTLTGRVAEAFF. CDR3 sequence (DNA): TGTGCCAGCAGCTCTACCCTGACAGGGAGGGTCGCTGAAGCTTTCTTT.

The V call is TRBV11-2, the J call TRBJ1-4, with D uncertain. Germline assignment: CDR1 SGHAT and CDR2 FQNNGV. This CDR3 has 15 residues. Trimming took off 5 bases at V and 0 bases at J, with 10 bases between the two ends. For the CDR3, the DNA is TGTGCCAGCAGCATAACAGCGACAACTAATGAAAAACTGTTTTTT. Translated, it gives CASSITATTNEKLFF. The full variable domain, its missing parts supplied by reference TRBV11-2 and TRBJ1-4, is EAGVAQSPRYKIIEKRQSVAFWCNPISGHATLYWYQQILGQGPKLLIQFQNNGVVDDSQLPKDRFSAERLKGVDSTLKIQPAKLEDSAVYLCASSITATTNEKLFFGSGTQLSVL.

This chain links TRBV7-2 with TRBJ2-2, with D hard to call. V was trimmed by 6 bases and J by 5 bases, leaving 10 bases between them. CDR3 length: 13 residues. Germline CDR1 is SGHTA and CDR2 is FQGNSA. Here the CDR3 DNA reads TGTGCCAGCAGATTGGGAAGGACCGGGGAGCTGTTTTTT. Translation gives CASRLGRTGELFF.

V gene TRBV5-5 combines with J gene TRBJ2-3, with a possible D match to TRBD1 (6 bases). CDR1 and CDR2 from the germline V gene are SGHKS and YYEKEE (reference sequence). V lost 5 bases and J 3 bases, leaving 10 bases between the germline ends. The CDR3 length is 13 residues. As DNA, the CDR3 is TGTGCCAGCAGGGGACAAGATACAGATACGCAGTATTTT. Amino acid sequence: CASRGQDTDTQYF. The whole variable domain, remainder taken from reference TRBV5-5 and TRBJ2-3, is DAGVTQSPTHLIKTRGQQVTLRCSPISGHKSVSWYQQVLGQGPQFIFQYYEKEERGRGNFPDRFSARQFPNYSSELNVNALLLGDSALYLCASRGQDTDTQYFGPGTRLTVL.

The J gene is TRBJ1-2, the V gene TRBV18; TRBD1 is a possible D gene (6 bases). The CDR3 is made up of 13 amino acids. Trimming removed 3 bases from V and 7 bases from J, with 12 bases in between. From germline, CDR1 is KGHSH and CDR2 LQKENI. The CDR3 bases are TGTGCCAGCTCACCGAAGGACAGAGGTGGCTACACCTTC. This sequence encodes CASSPKDRGGYTF.

The genes are TRBV4-3 and TRBJ2-7; D gene ambiguous. Germline CDR1 and CDR2: LGHNA and YSLEER. V gave up 1 base and J gave up 1 base, with 8 bases separating them. This CDR3 contains 14 residues. The CDR3 region is CASSQVVGSYEQYF. The CDR3 DNA sequence: TGCGCCAGCAGCCAAGTGGTCGGATCCTACGAGCAGTACTTC.

The gene calls are TRBV9 and TRBJ2-6; weak D call: TRBD2 (6 bases). This CDR3 has 17 amino acids. Germline V gives CDR1 SGDLS, CDR2 YYNGEE. V gave up 4 bases and J gave up 0 bases, with 14 bases separating them. The CDR3 sequence is CASSPGGLISGANVLTF. CDR3 coding DNA: TGTGCCAGCAGCCCCGGGGGACTGATCTCTGGGGCCAACGTCCTGACTTTC.

The chain recombines TRBV5-6 with TRBJ1-2, with D uncertain. Germline loops: CDR1 SGHDT, CDR2 YYEEEE. This CDR3 is built from 13 residues. V dropped 0 bases and J dropped 14 bases, with 17 bases sitting between them. The CDR3 DNA is TGTGCCAGCAGCTTGGCTCCTGGCGGCCTTTCGACCTTC. It translates to CASSLAPGGLSTF.

The chain couples TRBV7-2 to TRBJ2-7; 10 bases match TRBD1. The trim removed 5 bases at V and 4 bases at J, leaving 11 bases unmatched. The CDR3 consists of 16 residues. Germline loops: CDR1 SGHTA, CDR2 FQGNSA. The CDR3 reads CASSKAGQGIGYEQYF. Written as DNA, the CDR3 is TGTGCCAGCAGCAAAGCGGGACAGGGGATAGGTTACGAGCAGTACTTC.

The V gene is TRBV11-2, the J gene TRBJ1-1; D gene ambiguous. CDR3 length: 13 residues. The V and J ends lost 5 bases and 1 base respectively, with 8 bases between them. From germline, CDR1 is SGHAT and CDR2 FQNNGV. CDR3 sequence: CASSPTENTEAFF. CDR3 DNA: TGTGCCAGCAGCCCGACTGAGAACACTGAAGCTTTCTTT.

The chain couples TRBV7-3 to TRBJ1-1, with TRBD1 matching over 8 bases. The CDR3 covers 14 residues. Germline V gene sequence: CDR1 SGHTA, CDR2 FQGTGA. The trim removed 4 bases at V and 1 base at J, leaving 2 bases unmatched. The DNA of the CDR3 is TGTGCCAGCAGCTCCACAGGGGGGAACACTGAAGCTTTCTTT. Translated: CASSSTGGNTEAFF.

V usage is TRBV2 and J usage is TRBJ1-2; TRBD1 matches at 7 bases. The CDR3 runs 13 residues. Germline CDR1 and CDR2: SNHLY and FYNNEI. V shed 6 bases, J shed 1 base, and the junction held 2 bases outside the gene matches. For the CDR3, the DNA is TGTGCCAGCAGGGGGGACAGTAACTATGGCTACACCTTC. Protein product: CASRGDSNYGYTF.

The chain links TRBV9 to TRBJ2-7; TRBD2 agrees at 11 bases. The CDR3 is 13 amino acids. The V segment lost 4 bases and the J segment 5 bases; nucleotides outside the gene matches: 2. Germline V gene sequence: CDR1 SGDLS, CDR2 YYNGEE. The CDR3: CASSKLAGDEQYF. The CDR3 DNA reads TGTGCCAGCAGCAAACTAGCGGGAGACGAGCAGTACTTC.

The chain employs TRBV7-9 and TRBJ1-2, with D tentatively TRBD1 (6 bases). The germline V and J ends were trimmed by 4 bases and 4 bases, with 10 bases remaining between them. The V gene's germline CDR1 is SEHNR and CDR2 FQNEAQ (reference sequence). This CDR3 is 13 amino acids long. The CDR3 coding sequence is TGTGCCAGCAGCTCACAGGGTTTCTATGGCTACACCTTC. This translates into CASSSQGFYGYTF.

V and J are TRBV28 and TRBJ2-7, with TRBD1 identical over 8 bases. The CDR3 contains 12 residues. Looked up from germline, CDR1 is MDHEN and CDR2 is SYDVKM. The V gene end was trimmed by 9 bases and the J gene end by 4 bases; junction bases not matched to a gene: 5. Here the CDR3 DNA reads TGTGCCAGTACAGGGGGGAGGTACGAGCAGTACTTC. Translation: CASTGGRYEQYF.

V usage is TRBV11-3 and J usage is TRBJ2-7, with D unresolved. The CDR3 is 15 residues long. Between the trimmed V and J ends, which lost 3 bases and 2 bases, there was a span of 14 bases. Germline V gives CDR1 SGHNT, CDR2 YENEEA. The DNA for the CDR3 is TGTGCCAGCAGCTTCCCAACCGGGTTGGCCTACGAGCAGTACTTC. It is translated as CASSFPTGLAYEQYF.

The V and J genes are TRBV5-1 and TRBJ2-5, with D possibly being TRBD1 (6 bases). This CDR3 spans 14 amino acids. The germline V and J ends were trimmed by 0 bases and 2 bases, with 8 bases remaining between them. Germline V gene lookup returns CDR1 SGHRS and CDR2 YFSETQ. The CDR3 region has the DNA TGCGCCAGCAGCTTGGGCGACAGGCAAGAGACCCAGTACTTC. Protein sequence: CASSLGDRQETQYF.

The genes are TRBV7-2 and TRBJ1-3; D ambiguous. V shed 3 bases and J shed 9 bases, with 9 bases lying between them. The CDR3 contains 12 residues. From germline, CDR1 is SGHTA and CDR2 FQGNSA. The CDR3: CASSFELGTIYF. The DNA for the CDR3 is TGTGCCAGCAGCTTCGAGTTGGGCACCATATATTTT.

This chain joins TRBV19 and TRBJ1-5; D is ambiguous. This CDR3 contains 13 residues. Trimming cost V 3 bases and J 2 bases, with 5 bases left between them. Germline V gene data show CDR1 as LNHDA and CDR2 as SQIVND (reference sequence). The CDR3 sequence: CASSISRNQPQHF. CDR3 in DNA: TGTGCCAGTAGTATCTCTCGCAATCAGCCCCAGCATTTT.